The rows below give T cell receptor beta chains drawn from one sample of a study of Ad26.COV2.S vaccination and SARS-CoV-2 variants. The data were produced by immunoSEQ multiplex PCR, yet TCRdb's version contains in-frame clones alone and is incomplete. The sample lists some 350,000 clones; more than 75% were seen once. The sequenced sample was peripheral blood, obtained in a trial of Ad26.COV2.S vaccine versus placebo. All receptors derive from a person between 18 and 59 years old who received the Ad26.COV2.S COVID-19 vaccine or a placebo. The conserved cysteine and the conserved F or W are not part of the CDR3 here. Some rows have no size entry. The others give once, few or many, or a class for an expanded clone.

size,J,V,CDR3
.,TRBJ2-2,TRBV10-3,AISEAGTGREELF
.,TRBJ2-2,TRBV3-1/TRBV3-2,ASSQDLISRPRVGELF
.,TRBJ2-3,TRBV14,ASSQDENRRKSTDTQY
.,TRBJ2-7,TRBV9,ASSVGPRVDSYEQY
.,TRBJ2-1,TRBV4-3,ASSQGGSREQF
.,TRBJ2-7,TRBV3-1/TRBV3-2,ASSQSYEQY
.,TRBJ1-5,TRBV28,ASSLDRGLQPQH
.,TRBJ2-5,TRBV7-9,ASSQSRRGGWETQY
.,TRBJ2-5,TRBV9,ASSVGPEETQY
.,TRBJ1-4,TRBV19,ASRLQGANEKLF
.,TRBJ2-3,TRBV9,ASSAQWGAGDTQY
.,TRBJ2-1,TRBV11-2,ASSLDARPGEQF
once,TRBJ1-3,TRBV3-1/TRBV3-2,ASSQEARQISGNTIY
.,TRBJ1-2,TRBV10-2,ASRGQNYGYT
.,TRBJ1-6,TRBV21-1,ASSKRQLRYNSPLH
once,TRBJ2-1,TRBV4-3,ASSLGQGYYNEQF
.,TRBJ2-7,TRBV27,ASSSQGVVYEQY
.,TRBJ2-5,TRBV6-5,ASSFPQGRETQY
.,TRBJ2-2,TRBV2,ASTPPSGGLTGELF
.,TRBJ2-1,TRBV6-4,ASSDSISDGTEQF
many,TRBJ2-5,TRBV7-9,ASSRTTGTETQY
.,TRBJ1-5,TRBV10-3,AISPTGGADQPQH